Shown below are 5 T cell receptor beta chains from a single sample sequenced in a study of breast tumors, draining lymph nodes, adjacent tissues. The lymph nodes were axillary draining lymph nodes from breast cancer patients. Each CDR3 protein gets one entry after TCRdb re-called the multiplex PCR reads with MiXCR. The table has about 140,000 distinct CDR3 sequences, about 22% seen once. The source material was axillary lymph node tissue. These receptors were taken from a female donor with breast cancer. Some clones in this sample may be carry-over from other donors' samples.

This clonotype was counted between two and nine times. A read error may produce the germline difference seen at one junction end. The chain combines TRBV4-1 with TRBJ1-4; 8 nucleotides line up with TRBD1. Germline V lookup: CDR1 MGHRA, CDR2 YSYEKL. The CDR3 runs to 16 residues. The CDR3 loop is CSSSSGQAAANEKLFF. CDR3 nucleotides: TGCTCCAGCAGCTCGGGACAGGCGGCTGCTAATGAAAAACTGTTTTTT.

This chain joins TRBV20-1 and TRBJ2-4; 12 bases agree with TRBD2. Unmatched junction bases numbered 6, after V lost 3 bases and J lost 0 bases. This CDR3 has 17 amino acids. Per the germline V gene, CDR1 is DFQATT and CDR2 is SNEGSKA (reference sequence). CDR3 residues: CSARLAGGRRAKNIQYF. The CDR3 nucleotides read TGCAGTGCTAGGCTAGCGGGAGGGCGTCGAGCCAAAAACATTCAGTACTTC.

Of note for this clonotype: A much larger clone differs by one base, so this may be a read error. The rearrangement links TRBV9 to TRBJ2-7; D unresolved. CDR3 length: 13 amino acids. V was pared by 2 bases and J by 6 bases, with 12 bases between. CDR1 and CDR2 (germline): SGDLS, YYNGEE. The CDR3: CASSVGPAGEQYF. The DNA of the CDR3 is TGTGCCAGCAGCGTCGGACCCGCAGGCGAGCAGTACTTC.

The J gene is TRBJ2-2, the V gene TRBV30; TRBD2 is a possible D gene (5 bases). The germline V gene has CDR1 GTSNPN and CDR2 SVGIG (reference sequence). Trimming took 2 bases from V and 3 from J, leaving 13 bases between them. The CDR3 spans 15 residues. The CDR3 nucleotides are TGTGCCTGGAGTCCCCGCAGGACTTACACCGGGGAGCTGTTTTTT. Protein sequence: CAWSPRRTYTGELFF.

This clonotype was counted many times. The J gene is TRBJ2-6, the V gene TRBV4-1; tentatively, D is TRBD1 (6 bases). V was trimmed by 0 bases and J by 0 bases, leaving 12 bases between them. Germline V CDR1 and CDR2: MGHRA, YSYEKL. This CDR3 comprises 18 residues. The CDR3 bases are TGCGCCAGCAGCCAAGAGGGGGCAGGCCTCTCTGGGGCCAACGTCCTGACTTTC. The encoded protein is CASSQEGAGLSGANVLTF.